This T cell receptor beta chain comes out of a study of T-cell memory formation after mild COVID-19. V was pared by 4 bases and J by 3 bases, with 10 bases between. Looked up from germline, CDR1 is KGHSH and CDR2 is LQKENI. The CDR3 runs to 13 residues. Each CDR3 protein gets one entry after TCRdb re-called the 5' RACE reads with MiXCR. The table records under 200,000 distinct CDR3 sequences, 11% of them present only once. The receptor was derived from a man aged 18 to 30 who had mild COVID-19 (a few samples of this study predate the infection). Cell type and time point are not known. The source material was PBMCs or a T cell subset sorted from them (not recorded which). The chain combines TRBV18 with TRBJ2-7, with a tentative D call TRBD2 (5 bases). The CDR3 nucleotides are TGTGCCAGCTCACGTCTGGCGGGCTACGAGCAGTACTTC. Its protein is CASSRLAGYEQYF.